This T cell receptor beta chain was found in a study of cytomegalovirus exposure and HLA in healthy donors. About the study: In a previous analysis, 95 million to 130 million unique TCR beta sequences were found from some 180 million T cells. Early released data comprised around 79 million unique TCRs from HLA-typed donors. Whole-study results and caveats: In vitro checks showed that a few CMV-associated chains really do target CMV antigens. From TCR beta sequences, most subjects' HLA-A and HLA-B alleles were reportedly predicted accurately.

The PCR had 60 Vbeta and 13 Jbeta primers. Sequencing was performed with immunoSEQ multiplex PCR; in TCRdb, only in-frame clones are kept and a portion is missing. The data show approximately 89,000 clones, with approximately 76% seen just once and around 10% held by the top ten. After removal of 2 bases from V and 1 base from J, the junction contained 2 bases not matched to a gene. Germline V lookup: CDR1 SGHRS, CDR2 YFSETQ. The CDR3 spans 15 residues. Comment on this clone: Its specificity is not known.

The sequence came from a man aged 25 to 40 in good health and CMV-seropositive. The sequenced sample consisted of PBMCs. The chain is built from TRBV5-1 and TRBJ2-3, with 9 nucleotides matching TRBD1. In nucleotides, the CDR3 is TGCGCCAGCAGCTTAACAGGGGGCCGCACAGATACGCAGTATTTT. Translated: CASSLTGGRTDTQYF.